The clone carrying this TCR beta chain was seen only once. The ends lost 4 bases at V and 0 bases at J; junction bases unmatched: 1. CDR1 is MNHEY and CDR2 is SVGAGI in the germline V gene. This CDR3 has 14 residues. This record comes from a study of sequential checkpoint blockade in melanoma. Overall study: Arm A got nivolumab then ipilimumab; arm B the reverse, 1:1.

Method: immunoSEQ multiplex PCR; TCRdb's copy keeps in-frame clones and lacks some. The sample holds about 8,400 clones; around nine tenths are singletons and the top ten take roughly 15%. The treatment: randomized to nivolumab then ipilimumab (arm A) or the reverse (arm B). Live CD3+CD8+ CD19− CD56− cells were sorted from PBMCs. V is TRBV6-5 and J is TRBJ2-7, with 9 nucleotides matching TRBD1. The receptor was derived from a human donor with melanoma. The source was CD8+ T cells sorted from blood (inferred from file names), collected from a patient given nivolumab and ipilimumab in sequence. The CDR3 DNA is TGTGCCAGCAGTTGGACAGGGGCCTCCTACGAGCAGTACTTC. It translates to CASSWTGASYEQYF.